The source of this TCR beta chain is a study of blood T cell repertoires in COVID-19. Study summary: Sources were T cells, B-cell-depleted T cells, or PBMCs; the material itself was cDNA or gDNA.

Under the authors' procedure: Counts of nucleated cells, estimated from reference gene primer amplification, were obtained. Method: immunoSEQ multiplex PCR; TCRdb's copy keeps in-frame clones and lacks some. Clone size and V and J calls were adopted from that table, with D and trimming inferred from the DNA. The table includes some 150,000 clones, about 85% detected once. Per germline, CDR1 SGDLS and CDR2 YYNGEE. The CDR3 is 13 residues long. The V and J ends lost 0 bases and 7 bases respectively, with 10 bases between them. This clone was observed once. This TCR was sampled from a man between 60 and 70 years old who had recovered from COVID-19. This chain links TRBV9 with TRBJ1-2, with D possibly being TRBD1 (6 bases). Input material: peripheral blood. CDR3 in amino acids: CASSVAGGIGYTF. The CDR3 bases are TGTGCCAGCAGCGTAGCGGGGGGCATTGGCTACACCTTC.